A selection of T cell receptor beta chains follows, all from one sample in a study of Graves' ophthalmopathy and Graves' hyperthyroidism. TCRdb re-analysed the multiplex PCR reads in MiXCR, keeping a single row per CDR3 protein. The table shows 200,000 to 250,000 distinct CDR3 sequences, with 20% to 25% occurring only once. The material sequenced was peripheral blood. These receptors were taken from a woman aged 45-65 years with Graves' ophthalmopathy. Both conserved end residues are part of each CDR3. The D gene is left open where the match is weak. Clone size is shown for a subset of rows, as once, few, many or a class of expanded clone.

D gene	clone size	J gene	V gene	CDR3 DNA	CDR3 protein
TRBD2	many	TRBJ2-3	TRBV19	TGTGCCAGTACCCGGACTAGCGGCACAGATACGCAGTATTTT	CASTRTSGTDTQYF
NA	many	TRBJ2-2	TRBV13	TGTGCCAGCAGCTCTAGCGTTTATAGGACCGGGGAGCTGTTTTTT	CASSSSVYRTGELFF
NA	many	TRBJ2-7	TRBV6-1	TGTGCCAGCAGTGTGGCTTCGGGTGGCGGGAAGTACGAGCAGTACTTC	CASSVASGGGKYEQYF
NA	few	TRBJ2-2	TRBV11-2	TGTGCCAGCAGCTTATTCAGCACAGCCAACACCGGGGAGCTGTTTTTT	CASSLFSTANTGELFF
NA	NA	TRBJ2-5	TRBV12-3/TRBV12-4	TGTGCCAGCAGCTCACGGGAGAGTTGGGAGACCCAGTACTTC	CASSSRESWETQYF
TRBD2	NA	TRBJ2-5	TRBV6-1	TGTGCCAGCAGTGAAGCGCCTGGTAGCGGGAGATCCGTCCAAAGGACCCAGTACTTC	CASSEAPGSGRSVQRTQYF
NA	NA	TRBJ1-5	TRBV5-1	TGCGCCAGCAGCTTGGACAGTATCGGTCAGCCCCAGCATTTT	CASSLDSIGQPQHF
NA	few	TRBJ2-2	TRBV11-1	TGTGCCAGCAGCTTAAACAGGTTAAAAACCGGGGAGCTGTTTTTT	CASSLNRLKTGELFF
TRBD1	NA	TRBJ1-2	TRBV24-1	TGTGCCACCAGTGACGCCGGACAGGGTGGTGGCTACACCTTC	CATSDAGQGGGYTF
NA	many	TRBJ1-5	TRBV12-3/TRBV12-4	TGTGCCAGCTGTCGGGAAGGGTTGGATCAGCCCCAGCATTTT	CASCREGLDQPQHF
NA	many	TRBJ2-2	TRBV28	TGTGCCAGCAGTTCTAACTACGCCGGGGAGCTGTTTTTT	CASSSNYAGELFF
NA	many	TRBJ2-6	TRBV7-2	TGTGCCAGCAGCCCCCCCCCGGGGAGTACCAACGTCCTGACTTTC	CASSPPPGSTNVLTF
NA	NA	TRBJ1-1	TRBV18	TGTGCCAGCTCACCACCGGGCGGGGGAACGGTCGGCACTGAAGCTTTCTTT	CASSPPGGGTVGTEAFF
TRBD1	many	TRBJ2-4	TRBV20-1	TGCAGTGCAGTACCCGGGACAGGGGGCGATTCGGACATTCAGTACTTC	CSAVPGTGGDSDIQYF
TRBD1	NA	TRBJ2-2	TRBV2	TGTGCCGTGCCCGGGACAGATCACACCGGGGAGCTGTTTTTT	CAVPGTDHTGELFF
TRBD1	many	TRBJ2-7	TRBV2	TGTGCCAGCAGCGCGACCGGACAGGGGGGCTCCTACGAGCAGTACTTC	CASSATGQGGSYEQYF
TRBD1	NA	TRBJ1-2	TRBV12-3/TRBV12-4	TGTGCCAGCGGAATACGGACAGGCCACTATGGCTACACCTTC	CASGIRTGHYGYTF
NA	many	TRBJ1-1	TRBV10-3	TGTGCCATCAGTGTCGGTACAGCTGAAGCTTTCTTT	CAISVGTAEAFF
NA	many	TRBJ2-6	TRBV14	TGTGCCAGCAGCTCATTCATCTCTGGGGCCAACGTCCTGACTTTC	CASSSFISGANVLTF
NA	many	TRBJ2-7	TRBV2	TGTGCCAGCAGTTCGTCGAAGTACGAGCAGTACTTC	CASSSSKYEQYF
NA	many	TRBJ1-1	TRBV30	TGTGCCTGGAGTGTCAGGCGGGGGACAAGGAACACTGAAGCTTTCTTT	CAWSVRRGTRNTEAFF
NA	few	TRBJ2-6	TRBV18	TGTGCCAGCTCACCTAGTTTTGACAACGTCCTGACTTTC	CASSPSFDNVLTF
NA	many	TRBJ1-2	TRBV9	TGTGCCAGCAGCGTACATGGGGAGGACTATGGCTACACCTTC	CASSVHGEDYGYTF
TRBD1	NA	TRBJ1-5	TRBV4-1	TGCGCCAGCAGCCAAAGGACAGGGAATCAGCCCCAGCATTTT	CASSQRTGNQPQHF
TRBD2	many	TRBJ2-5	TRBV30	TGTGCCTGGAGTAGGACTAGCGGGAGAATAGAGACCCAGTACTTC	CAWSRTSGRIETQYF
NA	few	TRBJ2-2	TRBV4-1	TGCGCCAGCAGCCGAACCCTGGGGCAGGTCGGGGAGCTGTTTTTT	CASSRTLGQVGELFF
NA	many	TRBJ1-5	TRBV12-3/TRBV12-4	TGTGCCAGCAGCAGGCCCGACCGGATCAATCAGCCCCAGCATTTT	CASSRPDRINQPQHF
NA	many	TRBJ2-7	TRBV12-3/TRBV12-4	TGTGCCAGCAGTCCCCGGTTGGTGGGTTCCTACGAGCAGTACTTC	CASSPRLVGSYEQYF
NA	many	TRBJ2-7	TRBV12-3/TRBV12-4	TGTGCCAGCAGTCAGTGGGACATACGGGAGCAGTACTTC	CASSQWDIREQYF
TRBD2	many	TRBJ2-5	TRBV7-6	TGTGCCAGCAGGTCAACTCCGGGACTAGCGGAGATCCAAGAGACCCAGTACTTC	CASRSTPGLAEIQETQYF
TRBD1	many	TRBJ1-2	TRBV7-2	TGTGCCAGCAGCTTCGACAGGGGGCAGGAGGGCTACACCTTC	CASSFDRGQEGYTF
NA	many	TRBJ2-7	TRBV7-2	TGTGCCAGCAGCTTAGACCGTTGGGGCTACGAGCAGTACTTC	CASSLDRWGYEQYF
NA	many	TRBJ2-7	TRBV19	TGTGCCAGTAGGTTCCGCCAGGGACTCTACGAGCAGTACTTC	CASRFRQGLYEQYF
TRBD1	NA	TRBJ1-2	TRBV4-1	TGCGCCAGCAGCCAACCACAGGGGGCCAGTGGCTACACCTTC	CASSQPQGASGYTF
NA	once	TRBJ2-7	TRBV13	TGTGCCAGCAGCTTAGGCCCTTTGAGCGAGCAGTACTTC	CASSLGPLSEQYF
NA	many	TRBJ1-3	TRBV20-1	TGCAGTGCCCTGCTTGGTGGGGGCACCATATATTTT	CSALLGGGTIYF
TRBD1	many	TRBJ2-4	TRBV6-1	TGTGCCAGCAGTCACGCAGGGGGCATTCAGTACTTC	CASSHAGGIQYF
TRBD1	many	TRBJ2-2	TRBV2	TGTGCCAGCAAAACTCAGACAGGGGTAGCCGGGGAGCTGTTTTTT	CASKTQTGVAGELFF
NA	many	TRBJ2-7	TRBV4-2	TGTGCCAGCAGCCAAGAAGTGACGAGCTCCTACGAGCAGTACTTC	CASSQEVTSSYEQYF
NA	many	TRBJ1-2	TRBV28	TGTGCCAGCAGTTTGGGCCCCCGGGTCGGTGGCTACACCTTC	CASSLGPRVGGYTF
TRBD2	few	TRBJ2-7	TRBV5-1	TGCGCCAGCAGCTTGGGCCCACGCGCGACTAGCGGGAGTAGGACCTACGAGCAGTACTTC	CASSLGPRATSGSRTYEQYF
NA	many	TRBJ1-3	TRBV6-5	TGTGCCAGCAGTTACACGGGACAAACCTCTGGAAACACCATATATTTT	CASSYTGQTSGNTIYF
TRBD2	NA	TRBJ2-5	TRBV7-2	TGTGCCAGCAGAGTGGGACTAGCGGAAGAGACCCAGTACTTC	CASRVGLAEETQYF
NA	many	TRBJ2-5	TRBV4-1	TGCGCCAGCAGCCAAGCCGATTTTGAAGAGACCCAGTACTTC	CASSQADFEETQYF
NA	NA	TRBJ1-2	TRBV12-5	TGTGCTAGTGGTTTGGTTAGCGTAGGAGGCTACACCTTC	CASGLVSVGGYTF
TRBD1	NA	TRBJ1-2	TRBV7-2	TGTGCCAGCAGCTTAGCTGGCAGGGGGAATGGCTACACCTTC	CASSLAGRGNGYTF
NA	many	TRBJ1-1	TRBV10-2	TGCGCCAGCAGGACTACTGGGAACACTGAAGCTTTCTTT	CASRTTGNTEAFF
NA	many	TRBJ1-5	TRBV2	TGTGCCAGCACGGGCAGTACAAATCAGCCCCAGCATTTT	CASTGSTNQPQHF
NA	many	TRBJ2-5	TRBV5-1	TGCGCCAGCAGCCCGGGCCGGCTGGGGACCCAGTACTTC	CASSPGRLGTQYF
NA	many	TRBJ1-6	TRBV20-1	TGCAGTGCTAGAACCGGGCGGAGCTCCTATAATTCACCCCTCCACTTT	CSARTGRSSYNSPLHF
TRBD2	many	TRBJ2-7	TRBV20-1	TGCAGTGCTAGCAGAGAGAGCGGGAGGACCGCTGGCTACGAGCAGTACTTC	CSASRESGRTAGYEQYF
NA	many	TRBJ1-1	TRBV6-2/TRBV6-3	TGTGCCAGCAGTTATCGGGTACACACTGAAGCTTTCTTT	CASSYRVHTEAFF
NA	many	TRBJ2-7	TRBV28	TGTGCCAGCAGTCCCAAGTCCGGGGGATACGGCTCCTACGAGCAGTACTTC	CASSPKSGGYGSYEQYF
NA	few	TRBJ1-1	TRBV27	TGTGCCAGCAGTGCCCGGAAGGGGAACACTGAAGCTTTCTTT	CASSARKGNTEAFF
NA	many	TRBJ2-7	TRBV2	TGTGCCACCGGAGAGGACAGCTACGAGCAGTACTTC	CATGEDSYEQYF
TRBD1	many	TRBJ2-7	TRBV18	TGTGCCAGCTCACCATTTACGGGGACAGCCTCCTACGAGCAGTACTTC	CASSPFTGTASYEQYF
TRBD2	many	TRBJ2-5	TRBV12-3/TRBV12-4	TGTGCCAGCAGCGGGACTAGCGGGACAGGGGTTCTAGAGACCCAGTACTTC	CASSGTSGTGVLETQYF
NA	many	TRBJ1-6	TRBV13	TGTGCCAGCAGCTCGCCGACTAGCCTAGGGGATTCACCCCTCCACTTT	CASSSPTSLGDSPLHF
NA	once	TRBJ2-6	TRBV5-1	TGCGCCAGCAGCTCGGACCAAATCTCTGGGGCCAACGTCCTGAGTTTC	CASSSDQISGANVLSF
TRBD2	NA	TRBJ2-2	TRBV4-1	TGCGCCAGCAGCCAAGATCGGGGGACTAGCGCGAACACCGGGGAGCTGTTTTTT	CASSQDRGTSANTGELFF